This T cell receptor (beta chain) was captured in a study of response to subunit inactivated influenza vaccine. TCRdb passed the RT-PCR reads through MiXCR, listing each CDR3 protein once. The sample shows 800,000 or so distinct CDR3 sequences, 20% to 25% of them seen only once. V was clipped by 2 bases and J by 6 bases; unmatched bases: 5. The CDR3 sequence is 15 residues long. Germline CDR1 reads SGHAT; CDR2 reads FQNNGV. This clonotype appeared a few times. What it recognizes is unknown. General study results and limits: Few new T cells, the authors suggested, are recruited by each seasonal influenza vaccination.

Here the sequenced sample was PBMCs from blood, taken 5 days after vaccination. V usage is TRBV11-2 and J usage is TRBJ2-5; 11 bases match TRBD2. The receptor was derived from a man aged 45-65 years who received an inactivated influenza vaccine. CDR3 sequence reads: CASSLTSGGLQTQYF. The DNA of the CDR3 is TGTGCCAGCAGCTTAACTAGCGGGGGCTTGCAGACCCAGTACTTC.